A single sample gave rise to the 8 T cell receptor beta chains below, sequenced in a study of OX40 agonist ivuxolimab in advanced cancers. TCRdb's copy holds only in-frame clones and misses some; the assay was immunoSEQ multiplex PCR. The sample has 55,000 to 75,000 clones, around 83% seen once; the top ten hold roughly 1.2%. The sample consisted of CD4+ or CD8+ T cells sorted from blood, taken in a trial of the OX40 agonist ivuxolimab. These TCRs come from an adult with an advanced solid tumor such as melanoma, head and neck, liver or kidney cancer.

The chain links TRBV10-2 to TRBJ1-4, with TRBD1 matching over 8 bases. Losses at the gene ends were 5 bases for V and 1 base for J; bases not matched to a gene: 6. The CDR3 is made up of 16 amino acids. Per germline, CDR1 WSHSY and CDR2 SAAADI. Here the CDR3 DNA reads TGCGCCAGCAGTCCGACAGGGGCTGAAACTAATGAAAAACTGTTTTTT. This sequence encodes CASSPTGAETNEKLFF.

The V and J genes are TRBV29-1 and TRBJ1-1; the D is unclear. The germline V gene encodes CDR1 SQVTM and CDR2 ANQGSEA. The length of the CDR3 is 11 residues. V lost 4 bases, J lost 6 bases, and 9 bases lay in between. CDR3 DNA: TGCAGCGTTGTCCAAGGCGCTGAAGCTTTCTTT. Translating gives CSVVQGAEAFF.

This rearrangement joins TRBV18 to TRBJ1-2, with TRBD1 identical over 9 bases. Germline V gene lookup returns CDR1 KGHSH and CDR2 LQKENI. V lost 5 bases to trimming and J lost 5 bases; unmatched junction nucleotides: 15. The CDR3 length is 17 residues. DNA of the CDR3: TGTGCCAGCTCAGAGGGGACAGGGCGTCCCCTCAATTATGGCTACACCTTC. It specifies CASSEGTGRPLNYGYTF.

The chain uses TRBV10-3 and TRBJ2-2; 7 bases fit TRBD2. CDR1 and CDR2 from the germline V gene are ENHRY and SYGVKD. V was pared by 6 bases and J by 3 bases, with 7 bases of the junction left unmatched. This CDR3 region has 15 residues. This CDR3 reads CAISSGGSYTGELFF. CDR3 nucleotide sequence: TGTGCCATCAGCTCCGGCGGGAGTTACACCGGGGAGCTGTTTTTT.

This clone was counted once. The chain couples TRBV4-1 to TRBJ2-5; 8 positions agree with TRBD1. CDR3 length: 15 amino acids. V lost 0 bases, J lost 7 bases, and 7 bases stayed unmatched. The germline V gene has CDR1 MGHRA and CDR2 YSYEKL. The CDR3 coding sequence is TGCGCCAGCAGCCAAGAGGAGATTGGGACAGGGACCCAGTACTTC. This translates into CASSQEEIGTGTQYF.

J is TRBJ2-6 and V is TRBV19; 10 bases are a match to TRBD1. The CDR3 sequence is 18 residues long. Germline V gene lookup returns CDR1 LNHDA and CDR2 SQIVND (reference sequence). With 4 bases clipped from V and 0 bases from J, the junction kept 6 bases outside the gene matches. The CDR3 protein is CASSNRQGADSGANVLTF. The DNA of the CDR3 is TGTGCCAGTAGTAATCGACAGGGGGCCGACTCTGGGGCCAACGTCCTGACTTTC.

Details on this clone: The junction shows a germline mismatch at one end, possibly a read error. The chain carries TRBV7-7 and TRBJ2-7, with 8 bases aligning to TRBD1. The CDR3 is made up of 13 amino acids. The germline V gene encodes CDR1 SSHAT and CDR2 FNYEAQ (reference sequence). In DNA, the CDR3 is TGTGCTAGCAGCTTAGACAGGGGCCACGAGCAGTACTTC. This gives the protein CASSLDRGHEQYF. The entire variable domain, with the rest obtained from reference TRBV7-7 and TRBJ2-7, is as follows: GAGVSQSPRYKVTKRGQDVTLRCDPISSHATLYWYQQALGQGPEFLTYFNYEAQPDKSGLPSDRFSAERPEGSISTLTIQRTEQRDSAMYRCASSLDRGHEQYFGPGTRLTVT.

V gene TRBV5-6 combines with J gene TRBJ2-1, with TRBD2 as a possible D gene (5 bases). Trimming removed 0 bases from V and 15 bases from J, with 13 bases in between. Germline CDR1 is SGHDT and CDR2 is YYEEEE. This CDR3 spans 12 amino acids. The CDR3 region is CASSLGRSGWFF. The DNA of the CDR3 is TGTGCCAGCAGCTTGGGACGGTCGGGATGGTTCTTC. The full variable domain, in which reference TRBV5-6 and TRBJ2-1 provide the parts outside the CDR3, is DAGVTQSPTHLIKTRGQQVTLRCSPKSGHDTVSWYQQALGQGPQFIFQYYEEEERQRGNFPDRFSGHQFPNYSSELNVNALLLGDSALYLCASSLGRSGWFFGPGTRLTVL.